This TCR beta chain was sequenced during a study of shared clonotypes between healthy human individuals. Study-wide results and caveats: The donor pool, a small one, limited the genetic and exposure-history diversity represented.

Of note for this clone: Its matching antigen is unknown.

CD45RO negativity and positive selection for CCR7 defined naive CD8 cells, a population that excluded terminally differentiated effector memory CD45RA+ cells. Among the donors, all were Caucasian adults who lived in Nashville, Tennessee. The J segment lost 1 base and the V segment lost 3 bases, leaving 4 bases of the junction unmatched. This CDR3 is 16 amino acids long. CDR1 and CDR2 from the germline V gene are MGHRA and YSYEKL. Assay execution proceeded at the deep level. Per the original data handling: Without quality scores, immunoSEQ junctional reads could not be filtered like full-length reads. Only in-frame clones appear in the TCRdb table, and some are missing; sequencing was by immunoSEQ multiplex PCR. That table gives V, J and clone size, and the DNA gave D and trimming. Of about 610,000 clones in the sample, roughly 95% were seen once.

The sample was naive CD8+ T cells sorted from blood. The rearrangement joins TRBV4-1 to TRBJ2-1, with TRBD2 matching over 9 bases. The sequence was obtained from a woman in her twenties or thirties in good health. The CDR3 coding sequence is TGCGCCAGCAGCCAGCGTAGCGGGAGTTCCTACAATGAGCAGTTCTTC. Translation: CASSQRSGSSYNEQFF.